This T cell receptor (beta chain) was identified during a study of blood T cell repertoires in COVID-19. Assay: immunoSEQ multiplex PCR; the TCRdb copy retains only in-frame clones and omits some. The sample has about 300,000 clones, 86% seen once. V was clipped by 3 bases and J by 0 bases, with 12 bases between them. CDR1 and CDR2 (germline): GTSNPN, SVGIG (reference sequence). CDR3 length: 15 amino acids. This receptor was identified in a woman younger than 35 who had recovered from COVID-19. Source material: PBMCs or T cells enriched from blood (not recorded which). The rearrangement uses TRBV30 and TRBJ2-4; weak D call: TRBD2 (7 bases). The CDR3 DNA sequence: TGTGCCTGGAGCGGGGGCGGGGGAGCCAAAAACATTCAGTACTTC. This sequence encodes CAWSGGGGAKNIQYF.